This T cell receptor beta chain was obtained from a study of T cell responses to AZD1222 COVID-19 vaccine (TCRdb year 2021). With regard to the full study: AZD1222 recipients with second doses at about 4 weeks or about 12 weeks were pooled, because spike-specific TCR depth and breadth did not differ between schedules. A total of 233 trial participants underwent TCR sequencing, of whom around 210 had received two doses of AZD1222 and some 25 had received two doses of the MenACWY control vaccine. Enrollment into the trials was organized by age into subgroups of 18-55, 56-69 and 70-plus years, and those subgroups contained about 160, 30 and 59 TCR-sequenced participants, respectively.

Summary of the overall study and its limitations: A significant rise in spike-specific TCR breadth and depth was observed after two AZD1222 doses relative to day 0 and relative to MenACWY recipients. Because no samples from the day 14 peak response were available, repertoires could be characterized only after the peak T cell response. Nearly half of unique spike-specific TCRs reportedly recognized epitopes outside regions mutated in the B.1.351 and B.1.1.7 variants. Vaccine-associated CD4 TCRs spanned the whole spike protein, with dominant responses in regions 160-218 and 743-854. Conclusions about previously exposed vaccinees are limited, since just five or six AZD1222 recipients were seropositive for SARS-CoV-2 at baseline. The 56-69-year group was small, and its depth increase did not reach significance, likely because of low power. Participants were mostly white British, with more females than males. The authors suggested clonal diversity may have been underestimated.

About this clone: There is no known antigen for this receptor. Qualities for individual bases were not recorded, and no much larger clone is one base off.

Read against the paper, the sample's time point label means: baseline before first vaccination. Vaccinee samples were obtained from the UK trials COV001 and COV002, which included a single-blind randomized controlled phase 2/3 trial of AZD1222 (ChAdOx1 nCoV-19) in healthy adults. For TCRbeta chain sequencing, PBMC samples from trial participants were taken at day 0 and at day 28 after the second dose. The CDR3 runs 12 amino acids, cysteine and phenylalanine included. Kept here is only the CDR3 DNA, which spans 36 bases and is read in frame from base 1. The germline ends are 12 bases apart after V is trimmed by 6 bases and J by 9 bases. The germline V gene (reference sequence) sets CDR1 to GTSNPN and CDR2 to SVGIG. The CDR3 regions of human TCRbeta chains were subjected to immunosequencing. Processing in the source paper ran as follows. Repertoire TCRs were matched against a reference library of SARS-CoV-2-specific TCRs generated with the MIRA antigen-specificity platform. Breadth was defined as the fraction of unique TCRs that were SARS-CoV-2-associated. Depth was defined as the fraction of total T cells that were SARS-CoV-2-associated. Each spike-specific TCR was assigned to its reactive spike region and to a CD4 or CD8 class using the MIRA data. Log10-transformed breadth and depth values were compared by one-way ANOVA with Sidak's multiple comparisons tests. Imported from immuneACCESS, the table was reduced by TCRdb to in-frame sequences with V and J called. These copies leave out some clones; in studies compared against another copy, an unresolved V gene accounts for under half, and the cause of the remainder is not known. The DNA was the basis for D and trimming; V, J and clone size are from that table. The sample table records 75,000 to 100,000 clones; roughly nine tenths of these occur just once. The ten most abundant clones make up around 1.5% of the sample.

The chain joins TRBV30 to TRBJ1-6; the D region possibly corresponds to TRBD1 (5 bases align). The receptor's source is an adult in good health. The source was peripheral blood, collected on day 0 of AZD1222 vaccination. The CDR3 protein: CACRGTGSPLHF. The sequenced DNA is TGTGCCTGCCGGGGGACGGGTTCACCCCTCCACTTT. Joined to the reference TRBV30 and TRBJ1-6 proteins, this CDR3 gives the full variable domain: SQTIHQWPATLVQPVGSPLSLECTVEGTSNPNLYWYRQAAGRGLQLLFYSVGIGQISSEVPQNLSASRPQDRQFILSSKKLLLSDSGFYLCACRGTGSPLHFGNGTRLTVT.